Listed here is a single T cell receptor (beta chain). Per the original data handling: Researchers report that nucleated cell counts were estimated from reference gene primer amplification. Libraries were prepared by immunoSEQ multiplex PCR; TCRdb keeps only in-frame clonotypes and omits some of them. D and trimming were read from the DNA, whereas the V and J calls and clone size are those reported in that table. Of tens of thousands of clones in the sample, about 88% were seen once. This sample is drawn from a study of blood T cell repertoires in COVID-19. Study-level information: Some COVID-19 samples were acute and others convalescent; all came from the United States, Italy and Spain. In each case, the material was cDNA or gDNA derived from T cells, B-cell-depleted T cells, or PBMCs.

This CDR3 has 15 amino acids. The V segment lost 6 bases and the J segment 3 bases; nucleotides outside the gene matches: 4. In germline, CDR1 is LNHDA, CDR2 SQIVND (reference sequence). The sample comprised peripheral blood. The clonotype originates from a human donor with active COVID-19. The donor label of this sample is uncertain. V usage is TRBV19 and J usage is TRBJ1-5, with TRBD1 matching over 11 bases. CDR3 protein: CASRGQGGLNQPQHF. The CDR3, as DNA: TGTGCCAGTAGGGGACAGGGGGGGCTCAATCAGCCCCAGCATTTT.